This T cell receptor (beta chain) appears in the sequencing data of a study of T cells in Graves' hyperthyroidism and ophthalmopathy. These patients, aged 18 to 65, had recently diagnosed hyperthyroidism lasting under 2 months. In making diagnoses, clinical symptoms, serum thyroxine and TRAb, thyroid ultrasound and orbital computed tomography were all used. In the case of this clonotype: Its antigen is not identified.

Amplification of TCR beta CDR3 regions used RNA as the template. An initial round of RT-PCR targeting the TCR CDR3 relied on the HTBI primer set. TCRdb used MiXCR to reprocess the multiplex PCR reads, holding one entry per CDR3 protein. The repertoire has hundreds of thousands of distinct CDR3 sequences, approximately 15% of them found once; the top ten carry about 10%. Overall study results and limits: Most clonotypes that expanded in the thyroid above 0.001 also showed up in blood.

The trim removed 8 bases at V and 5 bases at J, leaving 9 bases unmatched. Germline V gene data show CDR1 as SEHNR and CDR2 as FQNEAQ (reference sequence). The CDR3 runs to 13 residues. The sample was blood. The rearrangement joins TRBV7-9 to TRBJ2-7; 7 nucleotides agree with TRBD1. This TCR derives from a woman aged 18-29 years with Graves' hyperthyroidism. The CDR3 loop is CASEEGARNEQYF. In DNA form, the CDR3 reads TGTGCCAGCGAAGAGGGGGCCAGGAACGAGCAGTACTTC. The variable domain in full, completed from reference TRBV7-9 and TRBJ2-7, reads DTGVSQNPRHKITKRGQNVTFRCDPISEHNRLYWYRQTLGQGPEFLTYFQNEAQLEKSRLLSDRFSAERPKGSFSTLEIQRTEQGDSAMYLCASEEGARNEQYFGPGTRLTVT.